What follows are 16 T cell receptor beta chains derived from one specimen sequenced in a study of blood T cell repertoires in COVID-19. Method: immunoSEQ multiplex PCR; TCRdb's copy keeps in-frame clones and lacks some. The data contain some 390,000 clones, approximately 87% of them singletons. Sequencing was performed on peripheral blood. The source is a woman between 55 and 75 years old with COVID-19, enrolled during active disease.

CDR3 coding DNA: TGTGCCAGTAGCCTTCAACAGGCCCCGCGTCCAGATACGCAGTATTTT. Translation: CASSLQQAPRPDTQYF. The chain recombines TRBV19 with TRBJ2-3, with D perhaps TRBD1 (5 bases). CDR1 is LNHDA and CDR2 is SQIVND in the germline V gene (reference sequence). This CDR3 has 16 amino acids. The V and J ends lost 6 bases and 4 bases respectively, with 20 bases between them.

The rearrangement uses TRBV5-6 and TRBJ1-2, with TRBD1 as a possible D gene (5 bases). Germline V CDR1 and CDR2: SGHDT, YYEEEE. This CDR3 has 15 amino acids. V was pared by 0 bases and J by 4 bases, with 13 bases between. DNA for the CDR3: TGTGCCAGCAGCTTGGGGGGCACTTCGAGCTATGGCTACACCTTC. Its protein product is CASSLGGTSSYGYTF. The entire variable domain, with the rest obtained from reference TRBV5-6 and TRBJ1-2, is as follows: DAGVTQSPTHLIKTRGQQVTLRCSPKSGHDTVSWYQQALGQGPQFIFQYYEEEERQRGNFPDRFSGHQFPNYSSELNVNALLLGDSALYLCASSLGGTSSYGYTFGSGTRLTVV.

The chain recombines TRBV28 with TRBJ2-5; D not certain. Germline V gives CDR1 MDHEN, CDR2 SYDVKM. The V and J ends lost 5 bases and 2 bases respectively, with 15 bases between them. The CDR3 loop spans 15 amino acids. The CDR3 DNA reads TGTGCCAGCAGTCGCCGACTGTCGAAACAAGAGACCCAGTACTTC. Its protein is CASSRRLSKQETQYF.

The chain couples TRBV18 to TRBJ1-6; 9 positions agree with TRBD1. Germline CDR1 reads KGHSH; CDR2 reads LQKENI. There are 18 residues in the CDR3. The trim removed 2 bases at V and 8 bases at J, leaving 13 bases unmatched. The CDR3 reads CASSPALYRGRGDSPLHF. The CDR3 DNA follows: TGTGCCAGCTCACCAGCCTTATACAGGGGGCGCGGGGATTCACCCCTCCACTTT.

V gene TRBV4-1 combines with J gene TRBJ1-5; 12 bases match TRBD1. This CDR3 contains 17 residues. CDR1 is MGHRA, CDR2 YSYEKL, per germline. Germline trimming cut 1 base from V and 5 bases from J; bases unmatched to any gene: 6. This chain's CDR3 is CASSQGGTGGPHQPQHF. The CDR3 bases are TGCGCCAGCAGCCAAGGGGGGACAGGGGGCCCCCATCAGCCCCAGCATTTT.

The genes are TRBV30 and TRBJ1-4; 7 bases match TRBD1. Germline lookup yields CDR1 GTSNPN and CDR2 SVGIG (reference sequence). The CDR3 runs to 14 residues. With V trimmed by 1 base and J by 7 bases, 6 bases remained unmatched. CDR3 DNA: TGTGCCTGGAGTGAAAGGGGGCCGGTTGAAAAACTGTTTTTT. Translating gives CAWSERGPVEKLFF.

This sequence joins TRBV27 and TRBJ1-6; possibly TRBD1 for D (5 bases). V lost 6 bases and J lost 9, with 15 bases in between. Germline V lookup: CDR1 MNHEY, CDR2 SMNVEV (reference sequence). The CDR3 sequence is 14 residues long. Here the CDR3 reads CASSLGYRGSPLHF. The CDR3 DNA sequence: TGTGCCAGCAGCCTAGGGTATAGGGGTTCACCCCTCCACTTT.

The chain employs TRBV19 and TRBJ2-3; 7 bases align to TRBD1. V shed 10 bases, J shed 4 bases, and the junction held 11 bases outside the gene matches. The CDR3 contains 14 residues. The germline gives CDR1 LNHDA, CDR2 SQIVND (reference sequence). Here the CDR3 reads CATRDSPSADTQYF. The DNA for the CDR3 is TGTGCCACCAGGGACAGTCCAAGCGCAGATACGCAGTATTTT. Using reference TRBV19 and TRBJ2-3 for the parts outside the CDR3, the full variable domain is DGGITQSPKYLFRKEGQNVTLSCEQNLNHDAMYWYRQDPGQGLRLIYYSQIVNDFQKGDIAEGYSVSREKKESFPLTVTSAQKNPTAFYLCATRDSPSADTQYFGPGTRLTVL.

The chain links TRBV27 to TRBJ2-2; 9 nucleotides align to TRBD2. With V trimmed by 10 bases and J by 2 bases, 8 bases remained unmatched. CDR1 MNHEY and CDR2 SMNVEV come from the germline V gene (reference sequence). The CDR3 sequence is 15 residues long. CDR3 loop: CATFQRGVNTGELFF. In nucleotides, the CDR3 is TGTGCCACCTTTCAGCGGGGGGTAAACACCGGGGAGCTGTTTTTT.

The V and J genes are TRBV7-2 and TRBJ2-2; 7 positions agree with TRBD1. Germline V CDR1 and CDR2: SGHTA, FQGNSA. The trim removed 6 bases at V and 7 bases at J, leaving 11 bases unmatched. The CDR3 spans 15 residues. The DNA of the CDR3 is TGTGCCAGCAGGTTCGACAGGGCCATCGGCGGGGAGCTGTTTTTT. This codes for CASRFDRAIGGELFF.

The table lists this clone with a count of one. The CDR3 loop is CASIQDSRDGYTF. In DNA form, the CDR3 reads TGTGCCAGCATTCAGGACTCTAGAGACGGCTACACCTTC. The chain employs TRBV28 and TRBJ1-2; D not certain. Germline V CDR1 and CDR2: MDHEN, SYDVKM. V lost 7 bases, J lost 8 bases, and 17 bases lay in between. The length of the CDR3 is 13 residues.

V is TRBV10-3 and J is TRBJ2-1, with 10 bases aligning to TRBD2. Germline CDR1 is ENHRY and CDR2 is SYGVKD. After removal of 0 bases from V and 4 bases from J, the junction contained 9 bases not matched to a gene. The CDR3 runs to 18 residues. The CDR3 is CAISESPSGGPSYNEQFF. CDR3 nucleotides: TGTGCCATCAGTGAGTCGCCTAGCGGGGGACCCTCTTACAATGAGCAGTTCTTC.

This clone was seen once. The chain employs TRBV7-6 and TRBJ2-6, with D uncertain. This CDR3 contains 16 residues. Per the germline V gene, CDR1 is SGHVS and CDR2 is FNYEAQ. Trimming left V 1 base short and J 2 bases short, with 9 bases between. CDR3 nucleotides: TGTGCCAGCAGCTTAGTTCTGGCAACTGGGGCCAACGTCCTGACTTTC. Protein: CASSLVLATGANVLTF.

This chain uses TRBV3-1 (or the pseudogene TRBV3-2) with TRBJ1-2, with D unclear. V shed 5 bases and J shed 4 bases, with 5 bases lying between them. Germline CDR1 reads LGHDT; CDR2 reads YNNKEL (reference sequence). The CDR3 is 11 amino acids. The CDR3 region is CASSFSYGYTF. The CDR3 DNA reads as TGTGCCAGCAGCTTTAGCTATGGCTACACCTTC.

This clone was seen a handful of times. The DNA for the CDR3 is TGTGCCAGCAGCGCCCGGGAGCAATCTGGAAACACCATATATTTT. Translating gives CASSAREQSGNTIYF. This rearrangement joins TRBV7-9 to TRBJ1-3; D remains ambiguous. The V end was cut by 5 bases, the J end by 1 base, with 12 bases between. This CDR3 is built from 15 residues. Germline loops: CDR1 SEHNR, CDR2 FQNEAQ (reference sequence).

The chain links TRBV7-9 to TRBJ1-2, with 11 bases fitting TRBD1. Per germline, CDR1 SEHNR and CDR2 FQNEAQ (reference sequence). V trimming: 1 base; J trimming: 1 base; junction bases outside the gene matches: 5. This CDR3 spans 17 amino acids. CDR3 nucleotides: TGTGCCAGCAGCTTAGAGGGACAGGGGGTTAATAACTATGGCTACACCTTC. Protein: CASSLEGQGVNNYGYTF.